The 3 T cell receptor beta chains listed next were all sequenced from one sample in a study of cytomegalovirus exposure and HLA in healthy donors. The study ran its PCR with 60 Vbeta and 13 Jbeta primers. The table came from immunoSEQ multiplex PCR; TCRdb's copy has only in-frame clones and leaves some out. The table lists roughly 200,000 clones, around 82% of them singletons. The sequenced sample was PBMCs. These receptors all stem from a middle-aged man in good health and CMV-seronegative.

This clone was detected only once. This chain connects TRBV11-2 to TRBJ2-1; TRBD2 aligns across 13 bases. The CDR3 length is 14 residues. The V gene's germline CDR1 is SGHAT and CDR2 FQNNGV. V lost 3 bases to trimming and J lost 9 bases; unmatched junction nucleotides: 2. The CDR3 reads CASSFGTSGIEQFF. The CDR3, as DNA: TGTGCCAGCAGCTTCGGGACTAGCGGGATTGAGCAGTTCTTC.

This clone appeared a single time. The chain has TRBV6-5 and TRBJ2-7; a possible D gene is TRBD1 (5 bases). The CDR3 runs to 13 residues. Germline-derived CDR1 and CDR2 are MNHEY and SVGAGI. The germline V and J ends were trimmed by 0 bases and 5 bases, with 8 bases remaining between them. The CDR3 sequence: CASSYSDTDEQYF. CDR3 nucleotides: TGTGCCAGCAGTTACTCGGACACCGACGAGCAGTACTTC.

This rearrangement joins TRBV9 to TRBJ1-3; unclear D gene. The CDR3 loop spans 16 amino acids. Germline-derived CDR1 and CDR2 are SGDLS and YYNGEE. Between the trimmed V and J ends, which lost 4 bases and 8 bases, there was a span of 22 bases. The CDR3 is CASSFVAGSGSDTIYF. The CDR3 DNA sequence: TGTGCCAGCAGCTTTGTGGCGGGGTCGGGCTCGGACACCATATATTTT.